Listed below are T cell receptor beta chains from one sample, sequenced in a study of shared clonotypes between healthy human individuals. Profiling relied on immunoSEQ multiplex PCR, and the TCRdb table lists in-frame clones only, not all of them. The data contain some 2,500,000 clones, around 92% of them singletons. Input material: naive CD4+ T cells from PBMCs. The receptors come from a man between 18 and 35 years old in good health. Some clones in this sample may be carry-over from other donors' samples. Both conserved end residues are part of each CDR3. The D gene is left open where the match is weak. Clone size is given for some rows only: seen once, a few or many times, or a class if the clone is expanded.

j_call d_call v_call clone_size cdr3_aa cdr3_nt
TRBJ2-3 - TRBV25-1 - CASIPKGTNTQYF TGTGCCAGCATCCCCAAGGGTACGAATACGCAGTATTTT
TRBJ2-3 - TRBV11-3 - CASSSPGGSLYF TGTGCCAGCAGCTCCCCCGGGGGAAGTTTGTATTTT
TRBJ2-1 TRBD1 TRBV28 - CASSSAVGQGFF TGTGCCAGCAGTTCCGCTGTGGGACAGGGCTTCTTC
TRBJ2-7 TRBD2 TRBV4-1 - CASSQVGTRGTINYEQYF TGCGCCAGCAGCCAAGTTGGGACTAGAGGCACGATAAACTACGAGCAGTACTTC
TRBJ2-1 TRBD2 TRBV7-2 once CATGTSGTLPYNEQFF TGTGCCACCGGGACTAGCGGGACCCTCCCCTACAATGAGCAGTTCTTC
TRBJ2-1 - TRBV15 - CATSAYNEQFF TGTGCCACCAGCGCCTACAATGAGCAGTTCTTC
TRBJ1-1 - TRBV7-9 few CASSLRPAHMNTEAFF TGTGCCAGCAGCTTACGGCCAGCCCACATGAACACTGAAGCTTTCTTT
TRBJ2-4 - TRBV18 - CASSAGVLAKNIQYF TGTGCCAGCTCGGCGGGTGTACTAGCCAAAAACATTCAGTACTTC
TRBJ1-3 - TRBV5-8 - CASSLSIGSGNTIYF TGTGCCAGCAGCTTGTCAATAGGGTCCGGAAACACCATATATTTT
TRBJ2-7 TRBD2 TRBV10-3 - CAISVAGDNEQYF TGTGCCATCTCGGTAGCGGGAGATAACGAGCAGTACTTC
TRBJ1-1 TRBD1 TRBV18 - CASSLMGGQGTEAFF TGTGCCAGCTCATTAATGGGGGGACAGGGGACTGAAGCTTTCTTT
TRBJ2-5 - TRBV18 - CASSPIGQETQYF TGTGCCAGCTCACCAATAGGGCAAGAGACCCAGTACTTC
TRBJ2-1 TRBD2 TRBV5-1 - CASSLGTSGRSYNEQFF TGCGCCAGCAGCCTCGGGACTAGCGGGAGATCCTACAATGAGCAGTTCTTC
TRBJ1-4 - TRBV5-1 - CASSSGTIEEKLFF TGCGCCAGCAGCTCCGGGACTATAGAAGAAAAACTGTTTTTT
TRBJ1-1 - TRBV5-4 - CASSLDLNTEAFF TGTGCCAGCAGCCTAGACCTGAACACTGAAGCTTTCTTT
TRBJ1-1 - TRBV5-1 - CASSGRATEAFF TGCGCCAGCAGCGGCAGGGCCACTGAAGCTTTCTTT
TRBJ2-5 TRBD2 TRBV18 - CASSPIGTSIGETQYF TGTGCCAGCTCACCGATCGGGACTAGCATAGGGGAGACCCAGTACTTC
TRBJ1-3 - TRBV7-2 - CANKPDASGNTIYF TGTGCCAACAAGCCGGACGCCTCTGGAAACACCATATATTTT
TRBJ2-7 - TRBV30 - CAWSKTGSEQYF TGTGCCTGGAGTAAAACGGGAAGCGAGCAGTACTTC
TRBJ2-5 TRBD1 TRBV7-3 - CASSLEQGETQYF TGTGCCAGCAGCCTTGAACAGGGGGAGACCCAGTACTTC
TRBJ1-2 TRBD1 TRBV29-1 - CSVGDSNYGYTF TGCAGCGTAGGGGACAGTAACTATGGCTACACCTTC
TRBJ2-1 TRBD2 TRBV7-2 - CASSLKGTSGFYNEQFF TGTGCCAGCAGCTTAAAAGGGACTAGCGGGTTCTACAATGAGCAGTTCTTC
TRBJ1-2 TRBD1 TRBV5-4 - CASSPQQGAKDGYTF TGTGCCAGCAGCCCACAACAGGGGGCGAAGGATGGCTACACCTTC
TRBJ2-2 - TRBV6-6 once CASSYRIPTNTGELFF TGTGCCAGCAGTTACCGGATCCCGACGAACACCGGGGAGCTGTTTTTT
TRBJ2-7 - TRBV28 once CASRGPGLPAHEQYF TGTGCCAGCAGGGGCCCGGGACTGCCAGCTCACGAGCAGTACTTC
TRBJ2-3 TRBD1 TRBV2 - CASSRTGGLSDTQYF TGTGCCAGCAGCCGGACAGGGGGACTTTCAGATACGCAGTATTTT
TRBJ1-3 - TRBV5-1 - CASSLEGFGNTIYF TGCGCCAGCAGCTTGGAGGGTTTTGGAAACACCATATATTTT
TRBJ2-1 - TRBV11-2 - CASSSQGLDNEQFF TGTGCCAGCAGCTCCCAGGGGCTAGACAATGAGCAGTTCTTC
TRBJ1-1 - TRBV11-3 - CASSLAPNTEAFF TGTGCCAGCAGCTTAGCGCCGAACACTGAAGCTTTCTTT
TRBJ1-1 - TRBV10-1 - CASSESGLGTEAFF TGCGCCAGCAGTGAGTCAGGGCTGGGGACTGAAGCTTTCTTT
TRBJ1-1 - TRBV7-2 - CASSSGLGTEAFF TGTGCCAGCAGCTCCGGACTGGGGACTGAAGCTTTCTTT
TRBJ2-7 TRBD1 TRBV5-1 - CASSLAGTDAYEQYF TGCGCCAGCAGCTTGGCTGGGACAGATGCCTACGAGCAGTACTTC
TRBJ2-5 TRBD2 TRBV5-1 - CASRGGVQETQYF TGCGCCTCCCGCGGGGGGGTCCAAGAGACCCAGTACTTC
TRBJ2-7 - TRBV5-4 - CASSSASQPRYEQYF TGTGCCAGCAGCTCTGCTAGCCAACCACGATACGAGCAGTACTTC
TRBJ2-7 - TRBV5-1 - CASSLSGLEPYEQYF TGCGCCAGCAGTCTCTCGGGACTGGAGCCCTACGAGCAGTACTTC
TRBJ2-3 - TRBV30 - CAWSRVTDTQYF TGTGCCTGGAGTAGGGTCACAGATACGCAGTATTTT
TRBJ2-3 - TRBV7-3 - CASSSSSEGTQYF TGTGCCAGCAGCTCCAGTTCCGAAGGGACGCAGTATTTT
TRBJ1-1 - TRBV5-1 - CASRDRGEAFF TGCGCCAGCAGGGACCGGGGAGAAGCTTTCTTT
TRBJ1-3 - TRBV5-1 - CASSSGGSGNTIYF TGCGCCAGCAGCTCGGGGGGCTCTGGAAACACCATATATTTT
TRBJ1-1 - TRBV28 - CASSLRQVNTEAFF TGTGCCAGCAGTTTGAGACAGGTGAACACTGAAGCTTTCTTT
TRBJ1-3 - TRBV7-8 - CASTPLDSYGNTIYF TGTGCCAGCACCCCCCTAGACAGTTATGGAAACACCATATATTTT
TRBJ1-1 - TRBV28 - CASTGVWTEAFF TGTGCCAGCACCGGAGTTTGGACTGAAGCTTTCTTT
TRBJ2-1 - TRBV7-2 - CASSPFAREVYNEQFF TGTGCCAGCAGCCCCTTCGCCAGGGAGGTTTACAATGAGCAGTTCTTC
TRBJ1-2 - TRBV29-1 - CSAGDGYTF TGCAGCGCCGGGGATGGCTACACCTTC
TRBJ2-2 - TRBV4-3 - CASSDLRGSKTGELFF TGCGCCAGCAGCGACCTCAGGGGATCAAAAACCGGGGAGCTGTTTTTT